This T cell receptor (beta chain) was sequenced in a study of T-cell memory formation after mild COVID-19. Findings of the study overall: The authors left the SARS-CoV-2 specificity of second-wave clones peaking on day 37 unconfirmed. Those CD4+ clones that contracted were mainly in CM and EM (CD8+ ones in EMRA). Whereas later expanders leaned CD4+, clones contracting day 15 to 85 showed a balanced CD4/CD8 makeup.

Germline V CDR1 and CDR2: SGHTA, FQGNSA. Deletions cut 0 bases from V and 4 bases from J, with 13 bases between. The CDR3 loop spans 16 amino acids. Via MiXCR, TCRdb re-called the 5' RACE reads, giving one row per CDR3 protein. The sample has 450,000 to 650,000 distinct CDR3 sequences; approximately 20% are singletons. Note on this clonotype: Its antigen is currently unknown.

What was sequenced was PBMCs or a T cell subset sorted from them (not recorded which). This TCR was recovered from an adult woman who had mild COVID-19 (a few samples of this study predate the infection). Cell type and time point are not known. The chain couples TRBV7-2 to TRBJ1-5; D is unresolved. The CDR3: CASSLAGSEVNQPQHF. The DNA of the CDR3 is TGTGCCAGCAGCTTAGCGGGGTCCGAGGTTAATCAGCCCCAGCATTTT. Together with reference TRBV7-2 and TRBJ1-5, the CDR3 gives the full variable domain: GAGVSQSPSNKVTEKGKDVELRCDPISGHTALYWYRQSLGQGLEFLIYFQGNSAPDKSGLPSDRFSAERTGGSVSTLTIQRTQQEDSAVYLCASSLAGSEVNQPQHFGDGTRLSIL.